The rows below give T cell receptor beta chains drawn from one sample of a study of cytomegalovirus exposure and HLA in healthy donors. Repertoires were generated with immunoSEQ multiplex PCR, while TCRdb's copy carries only in-frame clones and drops some. Of under 200,000 clones listed, around 85% were seen once; the top ten hold almost 9.5%. Input material: PBMCs. All receptors derive from a man aged 18 to 30 in good health and CMV-seropositive. Each CDR3 is given with its conserved first and last residue. D genes are given only for firm matches. Part of the rows lack a size; the others show once, few, many or a class for expanded clones.

>-|TRBJ2-2|-|TRBV9
CASSPPGRGDTGELFF
TGTGCCAGCAGCCCCCCTGGCAGGGGGGACACCGGGGAGCTGTTTTTT
>TRBD1|TRBJ1-1|once|TRBV29-1
CSVVQGAENTEAFF
TGCAGCGTTGTACAGGGGGCCGAGAACACTGAAGCTTTCTTT
>-|TRBJ2-7|few|TRBV6-6
CASSLDSVYEQYF
TGTGCCAGCAGCTTGGACAGCGTCTACGAGCAGTACTTC
>TRBD1|TRBJ2-7|-|TRBV7-9
CASSILGQGSSYEQYF
TGTGCCAGCAGCATACTGGGACAGGGATCATCCTACGAGCAGTACTTC
>-|TRBJ2-3|-|TRBV7-3
CASSTAGEKDTQYF
TGTGCCAGCAGCACGGCAGGGGAGAAGGATACGCAGTATTTT
>TRBD1|TRBJ1-5|-|TRBV6-1
CASIDRGRRQPQHF
TGTGCCAGCATTGACAGGGGTCGGAGGCAGCCCCAGCATTTT
>TRBD1|TRBJ1-1|-|TRBV28
CASRAGGEGDTEAFF
TGTGCCAGCAGGGCAGGGGGAGAGGGTGACACTGAAGCTTTCTTT
>TRBD1|TRBJ2-3|-|TRBV6-1
CASSRGTGPDTQYF
TGTGCCAGCTCGAGGGGGACAGGACCAGATACGCAGTATTTT
>-|TRBJ1-6|-|TRBV23-1
CASPRGLMERRRKVSPLHF
TGCGCCAGCCCCCGGGGTCTCATGGAGAGACGAAGAAAGGTTTCACCCCTCCACTTT
>TRBD1|TRBJ1-1|-|TRBV9
CASSADREVRYTEAFF
TGTGCCAGCAGCGCTGACAGGGAAGTGAGGTACACTGAAGCTTTCTTT
>TRBD2|TRBJ2-5|-|TRBV11-2
CASSAGARASGSQGTQYF
TGTGCCAGCAGCGCGGGGGCCAGGGCTAGCGGGTCCCAAGGGACCCAGTACTTC
>-|TRBJ2-7|-|TRBV6-1
CASSETDTYEQYF
TGTGCCAGCAGTGAAACAGATACCTACGAGCAGTACTTC
>-|TRBJ2-5|-|TRBV27
CASSLSGPPDGQETQYF
TGTGCCAGCAGTTTATCGGGCCCCCCCGATGGCCAAGAGACCCAGTACTTC
>TRBD1|TRBJ1-5|-|TRBV30
CAWSRNRATGGNQPQHF
TGTGCCTGGAGTCGCAATCGTGCGACAGGGGGCAATCAGCCCCAGCATTTT
>TRBD1|TRBJ2-3|-|TRBV7-2
CAGSPGQVSTDTQYF
TGTGCCGGCAGCCCGGGACAGGTTAGCACAGATACGCAGTATTTT
>TRBD1|TRBJ2-7|-|TRBV9
CASSVVETGGEQYF
TGTGCCAGCAGCGTAGTGGAGACAGGGGGCGAGCAGTACTTC
>TRBD1|TRBJ2-7|-|TRBV10-3
CAIKNRGHGYEQYF
TGTGCCATCAAGAACAGGGGGCATGGCTACGAGCAGTACTTC
>-|TRBJ1-1|few|TRBV10-3
CAITRDTKNTEAFF
TGTGCCATCACCCGGGACACCAAGAACACTGAAGCTTTCTTT
>TRBD1|TRBJ2-1|-|TRBV4-1
CASSQLGQVYNEQFF
TGCGCCAGCAGCCAACTGGGACAGGTCTACAATGAGCAGTTCTTC
>TRBD2|TRBJ2-3|-|TRBV4-1
CASAWASGRPDTQYF
TGCGCCAGCGCCTGGGCTAGCGGGCGCCCGGATACGCAGTATTTT
>-|TRBJ2-6|-|TRBV30
CAGPGKANVLTF
TGTGCCGGACCAGGGAAGGCCAACGTCCTGACTTTC
>-|TRBJ1-1|-|TRBV7-9
CASSLAGSVTSVAFF
TGTGCCAGCAGCTTAGCAGGGAGCGTCACATCCGTGGCTTTCTTT
>-|TRBJ2-5|-|TRBV5-1
CASSQSTVQETQYF
TGCGCCAGCAGCCAATCGACAGTACAAGAGACCCAGTACTTC
>TRBD1|TRBJ1-1|-|TRBV7-8
CATLLRGRVNTEAFF
TGTGCCACCTTGCTTAGGGGGCGCGTGAACACTGAAGCTTTCTTT
>-|TRBJ1-6|-|TRBV19
CASTRGTFNSPLHF
TGTGCCAGTACTCGCGGGACGTTTAATTCACCCCTCCACTTT
>-|TRBJ1-1|few|TRBV19
CARATGSNTEAFF
TGTGCCAGGGCAACAGGTTCCAACACTGAAGCTTTCTTT
>-|TRBJ2-2|few|TRBV7-9
CASSLDGSFSTGELFF
TGTGCCAGCAGCTTAGACGGTAGCTTTAGCACCGGGGAGCTGTTTTTT
>-|TRBJ2-3|-|TRBV19
CASSIIVTSTDTQYF
TGTGCCAGTAGTATAATTGTAACTAGCACAGATACGCAGTATTTT
>TRBD2|TRBJ2-4|-|TRBV19
CASQTSGVTLAKNIQYF
TGTGCCTCTCAGACTAGCGGGGTAACTCTAGCCAAAAACATTCAGTACTTC
>-|TRBJ2-4|-|TRBV5-4
CASSSDSHPKNIQYF
TGTGCCAGCAGCTCAGATAGCCACCCCAAAAACATTCAGTACTTC
>-|TRBJ1-2|-|TRBV18
CASSPRSDRTYGYTF
TGTGCCAGCTCACCGAGGTCGGACAGAACCTATGGCTACACCTTC
>TRBD1|TRBJ2-7|-|TRBV7-2
CASSLLPPGTGAYEQYF
TGTGCCAGCAGCTTACTTCCCCCCGGGACAGGGGCCTACGAGCAGTACTTC
>-|TRBJ2-5|once|TRBV6-1
CASSERGLQETQYF
TGTGCCAGCAGTGAGAGGGGGTTACAAGAGACCCAGTACTTC
>TRBD1|TRBJ1-3|-|TRBV18
CASSPRQGSSGNTIYF
TGTGCCAGCTCACCACGACAGGGTTCAAGTGGAAACACCATATATTTT
>TRBD2|TRBJ2-7|few|TRBV9
CASSVGSGGTSNEQYF
TGTGCCAGCAGCGTAGGTAGCGGGGGGACGTCTAACGAGCAGTACTTC
>TRBD2|TRBJ2-3|-|TRBV30
CAWSLSTSLNTQYF
TGTGCCTGGAGCCTTTCGACTAGCCTGAATACGCAGTATTTT
>-|TRBJ2-3|-|TRBV27
CASSLYYTDTQYF
TGTGCCAGCAGTTTATACTACACAGATACGCAGTATTTT
>-|TRBJ2-7|-|TRBV7-9
CASSLGKTSSYEQYF
TGTGCCAGCAGCTTAGGCAAAACCAGCTCCTACGAGCAGTACTTC
>TRBD2|TRBJ2-1|-|TRBV18
CASSPLMGGYNEQFF
TGTGCCAGCTCACCATTGATGGGAGGGTACAATGAGCAGTTCTTC
>-|TRBJ2-6|-|TRBV5-1
CASSLGGPTVPGANVLTF
TGCGCCAGCAGCTTGGGGGGGCCCACCGTACCTGGGGCCAACGTCCTGACTTTC
>-|TRBJ1-1|few|TRBV6-5
CASSYRAQAFF
TGTGCCAGCAGTTATCGAGCGCAAGCTTTCTTT
>-|TRBJ1-6|-|TRBV5-5
CASSLEQEYSPLHF
TGTGCCAGCAGCTTAGAACAGGAGTATTCACCCCTCCACTTT
>TRBD1|TRBJ1-2|-|TRBV27
CASSLSTPRTGGPYGYTF
TGTGCCAGCAGTTTATCGACCCCAAGGACAGGGGGACCCTATGGCTACACCTTC
>-|TRBJ1-2|-|TRBV11-2
CASTRGGAHYGYTF
TGTGCCAGCACCCGAGGCGGGGCGCACTATGGCTACACCTTC
>TRBD2|TRBJ2-5|-|TRBV7-8
CASSLVTGGDGETQYF
TGTGCCAGCAGCTTAGTTACCGGGGGGGATGGGGAGACCCAGTACTTC
>-|TRBJ1-6|-|TRBV2
CASSEPGMGNSPLHF
TGTGCCAGCAGTGAACCCGGGATGGGGAATTCACCCCTCCACTTT
>TRBD2|TRBJ2-1|-|TRBV12-5
CASGSRLAGGPGEQFF
TGTGCTAGTGGTTCTCGACTAGCGGGGGGGCCTGGGGAGCAGTTCTTC
>TRBD2|TRBJ2-5|-|TRBV6-6
CASSSLAGGTETQYF
TGTGCCAGCAGTTCTCTAGCGGGGGGGACAGAGACCCAGTACTTC
>-|TRBJ2-7|-|TRBV7-9
CGSSLATGLAYEQYF
TGTGGCAGCAGCTTAGCGACAGGATTAGCCTACGAGCAGTACTTC
>-|TRBJ1-2|-|TRBV6-1
CASSPSQGFGYTF
TGTGCCAGCAGCCCGAGTCAGGGGTTCGGCTACACCTTC
>-|TRBJ1-2|few|TRBV6-1
CASSEYWGVSYGYTF
TGTGCCAGCAGTGAATATTGGGGGGTGAGCTATGGCTACACCTTC
>-|TRBJ1-2|-|TRBV5-6
CASSSRAVGYTF
TGTGCCAGCAGCTCCAGGGCGGTGGGCTACACCTTC
>-|TRBJ2-1|-|TRBV4-1
CASSQDIVAGVQFF
TGCGCCAGCAGCCAAGATATTGTGGCAGGTGTACAGTTCTTC
>-|TRBJ2-1|-|TRBV13
CASSPPPKRGTRYNEQFF
TGTGCCAGCAGCCCTCCTCCTAAGAGGGGGACCCGATACAATGAGCAGTTCTTC